Listed below are T cell receptor beta chains from one sample, sequenced in a study of blood T cell repertoires in COVID-19. Profiling relied on immunoSEQ multiplex PCR, and the TCRdb table lists in-frame clones only, not all of them. The repertoire has about 77,000 clones, about nine tenths of them found once; the top ten carry about 16%. The sequencing input was peripheral blood. These receptors were collected from a woman of 80 years or more with active or convalescent COVID-19. CDR3s include the opening cysteine and the closing phenylalanine or tryptophan. The order of the fields is clone size, J gene, V gene, D gene, CDR3 protein, CDR3 DNA. A D gene is named only where the DNA matches it firmly. Size is omitted from some rows. Given values are once, few, many or a class for expanded clones.

clone size: NA
J gene: TRBJ2-2
V gene: TRBV5-1
D gene: NA
CDR3 protein: CASSLYRETGELFF
CDR3 DNA: TGCGCCAGCAGCTTGTACAGGGAAACCGGGGAGCTGTTTTTT

clone size: NA
J gene: TRBJ2-7
V gene: TRBV2
D gene: NA
CDR3 protein: CASRRQTIVSDYEQYF
CDR3 DNA: TGTGCCAGCAGGAGGCAGACCATTGTATCCGACTACGAGCAGTACTTC

clone size: NA
J gene: TRBJ2-3
V gene: TRBV9
D gene: NA
CDR3 protein: CASSTRVGGASTDTQYF
CDR3 DNA: TGTGCCAGCAGCACGCGAGTGGGGGGGGCGAGCACAGATACGCAGTATTTT

clone size: NA
J gene: TRBJ1-5
V gene: TRBV2
D gene: NA
CDR3 protein: CASNGQPNQPQHF
CDR3 DNA: TGTGCCAGTAATGGACAGCCTAATCAGCCCCAGCATTTT

clone size: NA
J gene: TRBJ1-4
V gene: TRBV5-1
D gene: NA
CDR3 protein: CASSYGGGNEKLFF
CDR3 DNA: TGCGCCAGCAGCTACGGGGGAGGTAATGAAAAACTGTTTTTT

clone size: NA
J gene: TRBJ1-1
V gene: TRBV19
D gene: NA
CDR3 protein: CASSMGHGLNTEAFF
CDR3 DNA: TGTGCCAGTAGTATGGGGCACGGCTTGAACACTGAAGCTTTCTTT

clone size: NA
J gene: TRBJ1-1
V gene: TRBV30
D gene: TRBD1
CDR3 protein: CAWKPMGRGGITEAFF
CDR3 DNA: TGTGCCTGGAAGCCGATGGGCAGAGGGGGCATCACTGAAGCTTTCTTT

clone size: NA
J gene: TRBJ2-2
V gene: TRBV2
D gene: NA
CDR3 protein: CASSPRLRSTGELFF
CDR3 DNA: TGTGCCAGCAGTCCCCGACTGAGGAGCACCGGGGAGCTGTTTTTT

clone size: NA
J gene: TRBJ1-5
V gene: TRBV7-9
D gene: TRBD1
CDR3 protein: CASSATGDNQPQHF
CDR3 DNA: TGTGCCAGCAGCGCAACAGGGGACAATCAGCCCCAGCATTTT

clone size: NA
J gene: TRBJ2-7
V gene: TRBV9
D gene: TRBD1
CDR3 protein: CASSVVPGGHEQYF
CDR3 DNA: TGTGCCAGCAGCGTAGTGCCAGGGGGCCACGAGCAGTACTTC

clone size: NA
J gene: TRBJ2-4
V gene: TRBV19
D gene: NA
CDR3 protein: CATRLGENIQYF
CDR3 DNA: TGTGCCACCCGACTAGGGGAAAACATTCAGTACTTC

clone size: NA
J gene: TRBJ2-7
V gene: TRBV7-2
D gene: TRBD2
CDR3 protein: CASSPPGLVYEQYF
CDR3 DNA: TGTGCCAGCAGCCCGCCGGGACTAGTTTACGAGCAGTACTTC

clone size: NA
J gene: TRBJ1-2
V gene: TRBV2
D gene: TRBD1
CDR3 protein: CASNGQGGYTF
CDR3 DNA: TGTGCCAGCAACGGACAGGGCGGCTACACCTTC

clone size: NA
J gene: TRBJ1-2
V gene: TRBV29-1
D gene: NA
CDR3 protein: CSVEDPGEDPYGYTF
CDR3 DNA: TGCAGCGTTGAAGATCCGGGGGAAGACCCCTATGGCTACACCTTC

clone size: NA
J gene: TRBJ2-1
V gene: TRBV5-1
D gene: TRBD2
CDR3 protein: CASRGTSSYNEQFF
CDR3 DNA: TGCGCCAGCAGAGGGACTAGCTCCTACAATGAGCAGTTCTTC

clone size: NA
J gene: TRBJ2-7
V gene: TRBV12-3/TRBV12-4
D gene: TRBD2
CDR3 protein: CASSPGGGEQYF
CDR3 DNA: TGTGCCAGCAGTCCGGGGGGGGGTGAGCAGTACTTC

clone size: NA
J gene: TRBJ1-2
V gene: TRBV7-9
D gene: NA
CDR3 protein: CASSLVGSGNYGYTF
CDR3 DNA: TGTGCCAGCAGCTTAGTCGGGTCGGGTAATTATGGCTACACCTTC

clone size: NA
J gene: TRBJ1-2
V gene: TRBV5-5
D gene: NA
CDR3 protein: CASSLEPGGGYTF
CDR3 DNA: TGTGCCAGCAGCTTGGAGCCAGGAGGTGGCTACACCTTC

clone size: NA
J gene: TRBJ2-2
V gene: TRBV7-2
D gene: TRBD2
CDR3 protein: CATLGGRVSAYTGELFF
CDR3 DNA: TGTGCCACTCTGGGAGGGCGGGTCTCTGCGTACACCGGGGAGCTGTTTTTT

clone size: NA
J gene: TRBJ2-7
V gene: TRBV21-1
D gene: NA
CDR3 protein: CASSPDLQGHEQYF
CDR3 DNA: TGTGCCAGCAGTCCTGATCTTCAGGGCCACGAGCAGTACTTC

clone size: once
J gene: TRBJ1-1
V gene: TRBV5-1
D gene: NA
CDR3 protein: CASMRRDQSTEAFF
CDR3 DNA: TGCGCCAGCATGAGGAGAGACCAAAGCACTGAAGCTTTCTTT

clone size: NA
J gene: TRBJ2-1
V gene: TRBV7-3
D gene: TRBD2
CDR3 protein: CASSSPGLAGGYNEQFF
CDR3 DNA: TGTGCCAGCAGCTCGCCGGGACTAGCGGGGGGTTACAATGAGCAGTTCTTC

clone size: NA
J gene: TRBJ1-4
V gene: TRBV4-1
D gene: NA
CDR3 protein: CASSQPQGPDLFF
CDR3 DNA: TGCGCCAGCAGCCAGCCGCAGGGCCCTGACCTGTTTTTT

clone size: NA
J gene: TRBJ2-5
V gene: TRBV28
D gene: TRBD2
CDR3 protein: CASSWFRGAQYF
CDR3 DNA: TGTGCCAGCAGTTGGTTCCGGGGGGCCCAGTACTTC